Below, 20 T cell receptor beta chains from the same sample are listed, as sequenced in a study of OX40 agonist ivuxolimab in advanced cancers. This table comes from immunoSEQ multiplex PCR, and its TCRdb copy is limited to in-frame clones, with some not included. The data contain 55,000 to 80,000 clones, around four fifths of them singletons. The starting material was CD4+ or CD8+ T cells sorted from blood, obtained in a trial of the OX40 agonist ivuxolimab. The receptors originated from an adult with an advanced solid tumor such as melanoma, head and neck, liver or kidney cancer.

The chain links TRBV5-6 to TRBJ2-2; 7 nucleotides match TRBD2. Trimming at V came to 1 base and at J to 9 bases, leaving 3 bases not matched to a gene. The CDR3 runs 13 residues. Germline CDR1 and CDR2: SGHDT and YYEEEE. This CDR3 reads CASSLWRERELFF. CDR3 nucleotide sequence: TGTGCCAGCAGCTTGTGGCGGGAGCGGGAGCTGTTTTTT.

V usage is TRBV7-9 and J usage is TRBJ1-4; 9 positions match TRBD1. V was clipped by 3 bases and J by 7 bases; unmatched bases: 3. Germline CDR1 SEHNR, CDR2 FQNEAQ (reference sequence). CDR3 size: 14 residues. The CDR3 is CASSLGQGGEKLFF. CDR3 in DNA: TGTGCCAGCAGCTTGGGACAGGGAGGTGAAAAACTGTTTTTT.

V is TRBV11-2 and J is TRBJ2-2; D remains ambiguous. The V gene's germline CDR1 is SGHAT and CDR2 FQNNGV. V was cut by 7 bases and J by 1 base, with 19 bases left in between. The CDR3 loop spans 17 amino acids. The chain's CDR3 is CASTENPGRKNTGELFF. Written as DNA, the CDR3 is TGTGCCAGCACCGAGAATCCAGGACGGAAGAACACCGGGGAGCTGTTTTTT.

The chain employs TRBV7-9 and TRBJ2-3, with TRBD1 identical over 7 bases. The CDR3 loop spans 14 amino acids. Germline CDR1 SEHNR, CDR2 FQNEAQ (reference sequence). The junction had 4 bases not matched to a gene; V was cut back by 5 bases and J by 2 bases. The CDR3 DNA reads TGTGCCAGCAGCCAGGGGGTTACCACAGATACGCAGTATTTT. Translating gives CASSQGVTTDTQYF.

The rearrangement links TRBV7-2 to TRBJ1-1; no definite D call. Germline V CDR1 and CDR2: SGHTA, FQGNSA. The CDR3 spans 15 residues. With 5 bases removed from V and 5 bases from J, the gap between germline ends came to 18 bases. DNA for the CDR3: TGTGCCAGCAGCGTCAGACCCGGGAGCGGGACTGAAGCTTTCTTT. Translating gives CASSVRPGSGTEAFF.

The gene calls are TRBV5-4 and TRBJ2-7; 8 nucleotides align to TRBD1. V lost 3 bases, J lost 3 bases, and 8 bases stayed unmatched. The germline gives CDR1 SGHNT, CDR2 YYREEE (reference sequence). This CDR3 has 15 amino acids. The CDR3 region is CASSWGPRGLYEQYF. The CDR3 coding sequence is TGTGCCAGCAGCTGGGGGCCCAGGGGGCTCTACGAGCAGTACTTC.

This rearrangement joins TRBV9 to TRBJ2-1; the D gene is possibly TRBD1 (6 bases). V dropped 4 bases and J dropped 0 bases, with 11 bases sitting between them. Germline-derived CDR1 and CDR2 are SGDLS and YYNGEE. The CDR3 is 15 amino acids. For the CDR3, the DNA is TGTGCCAGCAGCACTACAGGGTTCTCCTACAATGAGCAGTTCTTC. Translating it yields CASSTTGFSYNEQFF.

As to this clone: Other nucleotide sequences from this sample produce the same CDR3. The V call is TRBV7-9, the J call TRBJ1-2, with unresolved D. CDR3 length: 13 amino acids. The germline V gene encodes CDR1 SEHNR and CDR2 FQNEAQ (reference sequence). Between the trimmed V and J ends, which lost 4 bases and 2 bases, there was a span of 8 bases. Here the CDR3 DNA reads TGTGCCAGCAGCTGGACGGCGAACTATGGCTACACCTTC. Amino acids: CASSWTANYGYTF.

The chain joins TRBV27 to TRBJ1-5; TRBD1 is a possible D gene (6 bases). Per the germline V gene, CDR1 is MNHEY and CDR2 is SMNVEV (reference sequence). The CDR3 spans 14 residues. Between the trimmed V and J ends, which lost 5 bases and 7 bases, there was a span of 15 bases. The CDR3 nucleotides are TGTGCCAGCAGTCCCCCGGGGGGCCGCCAGCCCCAGCATTTT. Residues: CASSPPGGRQPQHF.

This clone was detected a few times. The chain couples TRBV27 to TRBJ1-4; D perhaps matches TRBD1 (5 bases). CDR3 size: 15 residues. The germline V gene has CDR1 MNHEY and CDR2 SMNVEV (reference sequence). The V end was cut by 2 bases, the J end by 0 bases, with 7 bases between. CDR3 coding DNA: TGTGCCAGCAGTTTACGGACACCAACTAATGAAAAACTGTTTTTT. Protein sequence: CASSLRTPTNEKLFF.

This clone was detected once. The rearrangement joins TRBV5-1 to TRBJ2-7, with 11 bases matching TRBD1. V shed 0 bases and J 7 bases; nucleotides not matched to a gene: 9. This CDR3 contains 16 residues. CDR1 is SGHRS, CDR2 YFSETQ, per germline. Here the CDR3 DNA reads TGCGCCAGCAGCTTGGCCGTCGGACAGGGGGCGGGGGAGCAGTACTTC. Amino acids: CASSLAVGQGAGEQYF.

The chain couples TRBV7-9 to TRBJ2-2, with 10 bases aligning to TRBD1. The CDR3 totals 18 residues. The ends lost 5 bases at V and 4 bases at J; junction bases unmatched: 13. CDR1 and CDR2 (germline): SEHNR, FQNEAQ (reference sequence). CDR3 region: CASSPWLTGGWGTGELFF. Here the CDR3 DNA reads TGTGCCAGCAGCCCCTGGCTGACAGGGGGCTGGGGCACCGGGGAGCTGTTTTTT.

This chain uses TRBV7-9 with TRBJ2-6; D possibly corresponds to TRBD1 (5 bases). Trimming cost V 5 bases and J 1 base, with 9 bases left between them. Germline assignment: CDR1 SEHNR and CDR2 FQNEAQ (reference sequence). CDR3 length equals 15 residues. The CDR3 region is CASSHDSSGANVLTF. The CDR3 DNA reads as TGTGCCAGCAGCCATGACAGTTCTGGGGCCAACGTCCTGACTTTC.

The gene calls are TRBV7-2 and TRBJ1-4; D perhaps matches TRBD1 (6 bases). There are 16 residues in the CDR3. V gave up 5 bases and J gave up 8 bases, with 21 bases separating them. The germline V gene encodes CDR1 SGHTA and CDR2 FQGNSA. This chain's CDR3 is CASSQYASGRGEKLFF. CDR3 nucleotide sequence: TGTGCCAGCAGCCAATATGCGAGCGGCAGGGGAGAAAAACTGTTTTTT.

The chain couples TRBV18 to TRBJ2-2, with D tentatively TRBD2 (6 bases). The CDR3 totals 15 residues. Between the trimmed V and J ends, which lost 5 bases and 8 bases, there was a span of 18 bases. Per germline, CDR1 KGHSH and CDR2 LQKENI. In nucleotides, the CDR3 is TGTGCCAGCTCATCGAACGGAGGGAATTCAGGGGAGCTGTTTTTT. Translating it yields CASSSNGGNSGELFF. Together with reference TRBV18 and TRBJ2-2, the CDR3 gives the full variable domain: NAGVMQNPRHLVRRRGQEARLRCSPMKGHSHVYWYRQLPEEGLKFMVYLQKENIIDESGMPKERFSAEFPKEGPSILRIQQVVRGDSAAYFCASSSNGGNSGELFFGEGSRLTVL.

This clone was picked up one time. CDR3 in amino acids: CASSEQGLGYTF. As DNA, the CDR3 is TGTGCCAGCAGTGAACAGGGCCTTGGCTACACCTTC. The gene calls are TRBV25-1 and TRBJ1-2; D possibly corresponds to TRBD1 (5 bases). The CDR3 contains 12 residues. V was shortened by 2 bases and J by 7 bases, with 8 bases between the two germline ends. Germline CDR1 reads MGHDK; CDR2 reads SYGVNS.

In DNA form, the CDR3 reads TGTGCCAGCAGTGAGGCAGTCCTAGCCCACGAGCAGTACTTC. Its translation is CASSEAVLAHEQYF. The chain combines TRBV2 with TRBJ2-7; the D gene is possibly TRBD2 (5 bases). The CDR3 is made up of 14 amino acids. Germline lookup yields CDR1 SNHLY and CDR2 FYNNEI. Trimming pared 3 bases from V and 5 bases from J, leaving 14 bases between.

The chain recombines TRBV7-2 with TRBJ1-1; 10 bases fit TRBD1. Germline CDR1 and CDR2: SGHTA and FQGNSA. The V gene end was trimmed by 4 bases and the J gene end by 5 bases; junction bases not matched to a gene: 4. The CDR3 is 14 residues long. The CDR3 loop reads CASSWDRGRTEAFF. The CDR3 DNA is TGTGCCAGCAGCTGGGACAGGGGAAGAACTGAAGCTTTCTTT.

V gene TRBV11-3 combines with J gene TRBJ2-2, with TRBD1 matching over 7 bases. The CDR3 extends over 15 amino acids. CDR1 and CDR2 (germline): SGHNT, YENEEA. Germline trimming cut 9 bases from V and 4 bases from J; bases unmatched to any gene: 11. CDR3 amino acids: CASSQGGIGTGELFF. Written as DNA, the CDR3 is TGTGCCAGTAGCCAAGGGGGCATAGGCACCGGGGAGCTGTTTTTT. Combining the CDR3 with reference TRBV11-3 and TRBJ2-2 gives the whole variable domain EAGVVQSPRYKIIEKKQPVAFWCNPISGHNTLYWYLQNLGQGPELLIRYENEEAVDDSQLPKDRFSAERLKGVDSTLKIQPAELGDSAVYLCASSQGGIGTGELFFGEGSRLTVL.

This chain joins TRBV5-6 and TRBJ1-5, with 9 positions matching TRBD1. Germline V CDR1 and CDR2: SGHDT, YYEEEE. Trimming at V came to 2 bases and at J to 4 bases, leaving 4 bases not matched to a gene. CDR3 size: 15 residues. CDR3 in amino acids: CASSFGTGLNQPQHF. DNA for the CDR3: TGTGCCAGCAGCTTCGGGACAGGGTTGAATCAGCCCCAGCATTTT. Combining the CDR3 with reference TRBV5-6 and TRBJ1-5 gives the whole variable domain DAGVTQSPTHLIKTRGQQVTLRCSPKSGHDTVSWYQQALGQGPQFIFQYYEEEERQRGNFPDRFSGHQFPNYSSELNVNALLLGDSALYLCASSFGTGLNQPQHFGDGTRLSIL.